These 24 T cell receptor beta chains were sequenced from one sample in a study of lymphopenia after photon versus proton radiotherapy. Data came from immunoSEQ multiplex PCR; TCRdb stores just in-frame clones and leaves some out. The sample lists 25,000 to 35,000 clones; roughly nine tenths were seen once. The material was peripheral blood, obtained from a patient treated with photon-based radiotherapy. The receptors stem from a woman aged 50 to 60 with pancreatic cancer.

This chain uses TRBV18 with TRBJ2-1, with D unresolved. This CDR3 contains 14 residues. CDR1 and CDR2 from the germline V gene are KGHSH and LQKENI. V lost 2 bases, J lost 9 bases, and 14 bases lay in between. CDR3 region: CASSPESRPPEQFF. DNA for the CDR3: TGTGCCAGCTCACCAGAGTCACGACCCCCTGAGCAGTTCTTC. The complete variable domain, with remaining parts taken from reference TRBV18 and TRBJ2-1, reads NAGVMQNPRHLVRRRGQEARLRCSPMKGHSHVYWYRQLPEEGLKFMVYLQKENIIDESGMPKERFSAEFPKEGPSILRIQQVVRGDSAAYFCASSPESRPPEQFFGPGTRLTVL.

The chain uses TRBV6-5 and TRBJ1-1; D not certain. This CDR3 spans 9 amino acids. V was cut by 3 bases and J by 10 bases, with 3 bases left in between. CDR1 MNHEY and CDR2 SVGAGI come from the germline V gene. CDR3: CASSYIAFF. DNA for the CDR3: TGTGCCAGCAGTTATATAGCTTTCTTT.

The rearrangement uses TRBV7-9 and TRBJ1-1; 7 bases map to TRBD1. J was trimmed by 1 base and V by 5 bases; bases with no gene match: 4. The CDR3 length is 14 residues. Germline V CDR1 and CDR2: SEHNR, FQNEAQ (reference sequence). Here the CDR3 DNA reads TGTGCCAGCAGCAGCGACAGGGCGAACACTGAAGCTTTCTTT. It codes for CASSSDRANTEAFF.

The rearrangement uses TRBV5-5 and TRBJ2-2; D is undetermined. The length of the CDR3 is 14 residues. Germline V CDR1 and CDR2: SGHKS, YYEKEE (reference sequence). V lost 5 bases to trimming and J lost 0 bases, with 8 bases between them. CDR3 region: CASSRDPNTGELFF. CDR3 nucleotides: TGTGCCAGCAGTCGTGATCCGAACACCGGGGAGCTGTTTTTT.

The V call is TRBV9, the J call TRBJ2-1; 7 bases fit TRBD1. This CDR3 comprises 18 residues. The V and J ends lost 3 bases and 4 bases, in that order; junction bases with no gene match: 16. From germline, CDR1 is SGDLS and CDR2 YYNGEE. CDR3 nucleotides: TGTGCCAGCAGCGGAGGGACAGACCCACCTGCACTATACAATGAGCAGTTCTTC. This translates into CASSGGTDPPALYNEQFF.

The gene calls are TRBV7-9 and TRBJ2-3, with TRBD1 matching over 7 bases. CDR3 length: 13 amino acids. V gave up 5 bases and J gave up 3 bases; unmatched junction bases: 2. Germline V gene data show CDR1 as SEHNR and CDR2 as FQNEAQ (reference sequence). CDR3 protein: CASSLQGTDTQYF. The CDR3 DNA follows: TGTGCCAGCAGCCTACAGGGGACAGATACGCAGTATTTT.

The chain links TRBV7-9 to TRBJ2-7; 10 nucleotides agree with TRBD2. The junction had 17 bases not matched to a gene; V was cut back by 8 bases and J by 4 bases. The CDR3 extends over 17 amino acids. In germline, CDR1 is SEHNR, CDR2 FQNEAQ (reference sequence). In DNA, the CDR3 is TGTGCCAGCGTGAGGGACACCGGACTAGCGGAGCTGTACGAGCAGTACTTC. Its protein is CASVRDTGLAELYEQYF.

The chain links TRBV7-2 to TRBJ1-4; tentatively, D is TRBD1 (6 bases). Trimming removed 2 bases from V and 8 bases from J, with 12 bases in between. The germline V gene encodes CDR1 SGHTA and CDR2 FQGNSA. The CDR3 is made up of 14 amino acids. CDR3 in amino acids: CASSLTGSAEKLFF. For the CDR3, the DNA is TGTGCCAGCAGCTTAACAGGGAGCGCGGAAAAACTGTTTTTT.

The DNA of the CDR3 is TGTGCCAGCCTTATCGACAGGGGCAGCTATAGGATGTACTTC. It codes for CASLIDRGSYRMYF. This rearrangement joins TRBV7-2 to TRBJ2-7; 8 nucleotides match TRBD1. Losses at the gene ends were 8 bases for V and 12 bases for J; bases not matched to a gene: 18. CDR3 length equals 14 residues. Germline loops: CDR1 SGHTA, CDR2 FQGNSA.

This chain connects TRBV6-6 to TRBJ2-1; D is uncertain. CDR1 and CDR2 (germline): MNHNY, SVGAGI (reference sequence). This CDR3 region has 16 residues. V shed 4 bases and J shed 4 bases, with 17 bases lying between them. The CDR3 coding sequence is TGTGCCAGCAGTTTTACGCGCCCCCCAAGTTACAATGAGCAGTTCTTC. Protein product: CASSFTRPPSYNEQFF.

This sequence joins TRBV27 and TRBJ2-7; D is ambiguous. The V and J ends lost 6 bases and 0 bases respectively, with 9 bases between them. Per the germline V gene, CDR1 is MNHEY and CDR2 is SMNVEV (reference sequence). The CDR3 consists of 13 residues. CDR3 loop: CASRASGSYEQYF. The CDR3, as DNA: TGTGCCAGCAGGGCCTCAGGCTCCTACGAGCAGTACTTC.

V gene TRBV4-3 combines with J gene TRBJ2-3; TRBD2 matches 9 bases. The J segment lost 2 bases and the V segment lost 2 bases, leaving 11 bases of the junction unmatched. Germline loops: CDR1 LGHNA, CDR2 YSLEER. The length of the CDR3 is 18 residues. The chain's CDR3 is CASSQRENSGSPTDTQYF. The CDR3 DNA reads as TGCGCCAGCAGCCAAAGAGAAAATAGCGGGAGCCCCACAGATACGCAGTATTTT.

This clone showed up just once. The rearrangement joins TRBV19 to TRBJ2-1, with 8 positions matching TRBD2. The J segment lost 5 bases and the V segment lost 3 bases, leaving 6 bases of the junction unmatched. The germline CDR1 and CDR2 sequences are LNHDA and SQIVND (reference sequence). This CDR3 comprises 15 residues. In DNA, the CDR3 is TGTGCCAGTAGTATTAGGACTAGCCAAAACAATGAGCAGTTCTTC. Protein product: CASSIRTSQNNEQFF.

This chain uses TRBV7-9 with TRBJ2-3; weak D call: TRBD1 (6 bases). The length of the CDR3 is 13 residues. Trimming cost V 6 bases and J 7 bases, with 14 bases left between them. Looked up from germline, CDR1 is SEHNR and CDR2 is FQNEAQ (reference sequence). This CDR3 is CASRALGAHTQYF. In DNA, the CDR3 is TGTGCCAGCAGGGCCCTGGGGGCCCATACGCAGTATTTT.

The V gene is TRBV29-1, the J gene TRBJ2-7; possibly TRBD2 for D (6 bases). Germline V lookup: CDR1 SQVTM, CDR2 ANQGSEA. This CDR3 spans 15 amino acids. The ends were cut back, 0 bases at V and 0 bases at J, with 12 bases in the middle. CDR3 sequence reads: CSVEDASANSYEQYF. As DNA, the CDR3 is TGCAGCGTTGAAGACGCTAGCGCCAACTCCTACGAGCAGTACTTC.

The rearrangement joins TRBV30 to TRBJ2-3; unclear D gene. Trimming cost V 0 bases and J 2 bases, with 15 bases left between them. CDR1 and CDR2 from the germline V gene are GTSNPN and SVGIG (reference sequence). This CDR3 comprises 16 residues. DNA for the CDR3: TGTGCCTGGAGTGTACACACTCGGGTTTCCACAGATACGCAGTATTTT. Its translation is CAWSVHTRVSTDTQYF.

The gene calls are TRBV28 and TRBJ1-2, with 8 bases fitting TRBD1. Germline CDR1 MDHEN, CDR2 SYDVKM. V trimming: 6 bases; J trimming: 11 bases; junction bases outside the gene matches: 8. This CDR3 has 12 residues. CDR3 protein: CASRGTGLAYTF. The CDR3 DNA follows: TGTGCCAGCAGGGGGACAGGCCTTGCTTACACCTTC.

V gene TRBV18 combines with J gene TRBJ2-3, with 10 bases that match TRBD2. J was trimmed by 1 base and V by 3 bases; bases with no gene match: 4. CDR1 and CDR2 from the germline V gene are KGHSH and LQKENI. The CDR3 covers 16 residues. The CDR3 loop is CASSPVLAGGTDTQYF. Written as DNA, the CDR3 is TGTGCCAGCTCACCTGTCCTAGCGGGAGGCACAGATACGCAGTATTTT.

This chain links TRBV21-1 with TRBJ2-1; the table gives TRBD1 as D, unverified against the DNA. TRBV21-1 is a pseudogene segment. CDR3 length: 20 amino acids. CDR3 nucleotide sequence: TGTGCCAGCAGCAAATCCCCAGGGAATGCGAGAATTTGCTCCTACAATGAGCAGTTCTTC. It codes for CASSKSPGNARICSYNEQFF.

V gene TRBV5-4 combines with J gene TRBJ2-2; no clear D gene. The CDR3 runs to 14 residues. The germline CDR1 and CDR2 sequences are SGHNT and YYREEE (reference sequence). V gave up 4 bases and J gave up 0 bases, with 7 bases separating them. The CDR3 nucleotides read TGTGCCAGCAGCCGACCCCCGAACACCGGGGAGCTGTTTTTT. This encodes CASSRPPNTGELFF.

The chain has TRBV5-1 and TRBJ1-1; D is possibly TRBD1 (6 bases). Germline V gene sequence: CDR1 SGHRS, CDR2 YFSETQ. CDR3 length equals 14 residues. V lost 4 bases and J lost 8, with 18 bases in between. The CDR3 spells CASSAATGRPEAFF. CDR3 sequence (DNA): TGCGCCAGCAGCGCCGCTACAGGGCGGCCCGAAGCTTTCTTT.

This clone appeared a single time. The chain carries TRBV6-1 and TRBJ2-2; TRBD1 or TRBD2 may be the D gene (6 bases each). The germline V and J ends were trimmed by 7 bases and 5 bases, with 14 bases remaining between them. The CDR3 is made up of 14 amino acids. Germline V gene sequence: CDR1 MNHNS, CDR2 SASEGT. As DNA, the CDR3 is TGTGCCAGCAAGAGACAGGCGGGAACCGGGGAGCTGTTTTTT. This codes for CASKRQAGTGELFF.

This clone appeared a few times. The J gene is TRBJ1-5, the V gene TRBV9, with D maybe TRBD1 (5 bases). Germline V gene sequence: CDR1 SGDLS, CDR2 YYNGEE. The CDR3 extends over 15 amino acids. V gave up 0 bases and J gave up 7 bases, with 14 bases separating them. For the CDR3, the DNA is TGTGCCAGCAGCGTAGACGGGGGAACAGGACAGCCCCAGCATTTT. Translating it yields CASSVDGGTGQPQHF.

V is TRBV5-6 and J is TRBJ2-1; the match to TRBD1 covers 8 bases. There are 17 residues in the CDR3. V lost 2 bases, J lost 1 base, and 8 bases stayed unmatched. Looked up from germline, CDR1 is SGHDT and CDR2 is YYEEEE. CDR3 nucleotide sequence: TGTGCCAGCAGCTTAACAGGGGGATCCATGTCCTACAATGAGCAGTTCTTC. Protein product: CASSLTGGSMSYNEQFF.